These 13 T cell receptor beta chains were sequenced from one sample in a study of blood T cell repertoires in COVID-19. Repertoires were generated with immunoSEQ multiplex PCR, while TCRdb's copy carries only in-frame clones and drops some. The profile covers around 260,000 clones, with about 90% appearing a single time and roughly 10% taken by the ten largest. Sequencing was performed on peripheral blood. Source of these receptors: a woman between 65 and 79 years old with COVID-19, enrolled during active disease.

V usage is TRBV19 and J usage is TRBJ1-1; 7 nucleotides align to TRBD1. The CDR3 has 13 amino acids. Looked up from germline, CDR1 is LNHDA and CDR2 is SQIVND (reference sequence). V was pared by 5 bases and J by 6 bases, with 6 bases of the junction left unmatched. The CDR3 DNA reads TGTGCCAGTAGTGCTGACAGGGAGGCTGAAGCTTTCTTT. This translates into CASSADREAEAFF.

The chain recombines TRBV27 with TRBJ1-1, with D tentatively TRBD1 (5 bases). This CDR3 comprises 16 residues. V lost 5 bases to trimming and J lost 0 bases, with 16 bases between them. Germline V lookup: CDR1 MNHEY, CDR2 SMNVEV (reference sequence). The chain's CDR3 is CASSSMGLGLNTEAFF. The CDR3 region has the DNA TGTGCCAGCAGTAGCATGGGCCTGGGGCTGAACACTGAAGCTTTCTTT.

The CDR3 is CASRARGGSYEQYF. Written as DNA, the CDR3 is TGTGCCAGCAGGGCCCGTGGCGGGAGTTACGAGCAGTACTTC. The chain carries TRBV5-5 and TRBJ2-7, with 7 bases aligning to TRBD2. The CDR3 is 14 amino acids. Germline trimming cut 5 bases from V and 4 bases from J; bases unmatched to any gene: 9. Germline V gives CDR1 SGHKS, CDR2 YYEKEE (reference sequence).

The rearrangement links TRBV6-5 to TRBJ2-7; 11 bases align to TRBD2. CDR1 MNHEY and CDR2 SVGAGI come from the germline V gene. With 5 bases clipped from V and 5 bases from J, the junction kept 8 bases outside the gene matches. The CDR3 covers 15 residues. The CDR3, as DNA: TGTGCCAGCAGTAGAACCCTAGCGGGAGGCCACGAGCAGTACTTC. It translates to CASSRTLAGGHEQYF.

The gene calls are TRBV19 and TRBJ2-5; the match to TRBD1 covers 7 bases. Trimming took 5 bases from V and 4 from J; bases not matched to a gene: 7. From germline, CDR1 is LNHDA and CDR2 SQIVND (reference sequence). This CDR3 is 14 amino acids long. The CDR3 DNA reads TGTGCCAGTAGTCGGGACAGCGTTCTAGAGACCCAGTACTTC. Residues: CASSRDSVLETQYF.

The table lists this clone with a count of one. The CDR3 loop is CASSIEEDRGKFF. The CDR3 DNA reads as TGTGCCAGTAGTATAGAAGAGGACAGGGGGAAGTTCTTC. The rearrangement joins TRBV19 to TRBJ2-1, with 10 nucleotides matching TRBD1. The J segment lost 14 bases and the V segment lost 0 bases, leaving 4 bases of the junction unmatched. Per germline, CDR1 LNHDA and CDR2 SQIVND (reference sequence). The CDR3 contains 13 residues. Based on the CDR3 plus reference TRBV19 and TRBJ2-1, the full variable domain is DGGITQSPKYLFRKEGQNVTLSCEQNLNHDAMYWYRQDPGQGLRLIYYSQIVNDFQKGDIAEGYSVSREKKESFPLTVTSAQKNPTAFYLCASSIEEDRGKFFGPGTRLTVL.

J is TRBJ2-3 and V is TRBV2, with 7 bases lining up with TRBD2. The CDR3 has 13 residues. V dropped 4 bases and J dropped 7; count of bases not matched to a gene: 5. The V gene's germline CDR1 is SNHLY and CDR2 FYNNEI. CDR3 bases: TGTGCCAGCAGTGTGAAGGGACTAAATACGCAGTATTTT. Translating it yields CASSVKGLNTQYF.

This chain links TRBV3-1 (or the pseudogene TRBV3-2) with TRBJ2-1; 10 bases map to TRBD2. The CDR3 has 16 residues. V dropped 4 bases and J dropped 2; count of bases not matched to a gene: 5. Germline CDR1 reads LGHDT; CDR2 reads YNNKEL (reference sequence). CDR3 DNA sequence: TGTGCCAGCAGCCGGGTAGCGGGAGGACCCTACAATGAGCAGTTCTTC. Translation gives CASSRVAGGPYNEQFF.

The chain couples TRBV30 to TRBJ2-7; TRBD1 agrees at 9 bases. CDR1 is GTSNPN, CDR2 SVGIG, per germline (reference sequence). The CDR3 contains 14 residues. J lost 4 bases, V lost 2 bases, and 6 bases had no gene match. CDR3 loop: CAWSSGTGFYEQYF. Written as DNA, the CDR3 is TGTGCCTGGAGTTCTGGGACAGGGTTTTACGAGCAGTACTTC.

The J gene is TRBJ1-6, the V gene TRBV2; D is perhaps TRBD1 (5 bases). Germline loops: CDR1 SNHLY, CDR2 FYNNEI. Trimming cost V 8 bases and J 10 bases, with 12 bases left between them. This CDR3 is built from 12 residues. The CDR3 sequence is CASSTERSPLHF. In DNA, the CDR3 is TGTGCCAGCTCGACAGAGCGATCACCCCTCCACTTT.

This chain links TRBV2 with TRBJ2-7; weak D call: TRBD1 (6 bases). The CDR3 covers 15 residues. In germline, CDR1 is SNHLY, CDR2 FYNNEI. The germline V and J ends were trimmed by 0 bases and 5 bases, with 14 bases remaining between them. CDR3: CASSEARADRDEQYF. Here the CDR3 DNA reads TGTGCCAGCAGTGAAGCCAGGGCGGACAGAGACGAGCAGTACTTC. The full variable domain, with the rest looked up from reference TRBV2 and TRBJ2-7, is EPEVTQTPSHQVTQMGQEVILRCVPISNHLYFYWYRQILGQKVEFLVSFYNNEISEKSEIFDDQFSVERPDGSNFTLKIRSTKLEDSAMYFCASSEARADRDEQYFGPGTRLTVT.

This clone was recorded once. The J gene is TRBJ2-7, the V gene TRBV5-1; TRBD1 aligns across 10 bases. This CDR3 region has 15 residues. CDR1 is SGHRS and CDR2 is YFSETQ in the germline V gene. After removal of 3 bases from V and 4 bases from J, the junction contained 7 bases not matched to a gene. The CDR3 loop is CASSSLGTGVYEQYF. In DNA, the CDR3 is TGCGCCAGCAGCTCACTCGGGACAGGGGTTTACGAGCAGTACTTC.

This sequence joins TRBV7-2 and TRBJ2-7; D is possibly TRBD2 (6 bases). The CDR3 covers 15 residues. Germline assignment: CDR1 SGHTA and CDR2 FQGNSA. Trimming stripped 5 bases from V and 3 bases from J, with 17 bases between. CDR3 DNA: TGTGCCAGCAGCCCATCAGCGGGTACTGGCTACGAGCAGTACTTC. Encoded protein: CASSPSAGTGYEQYF. Looking up the rest from reference TRBV7-2 and TRBJ2-7 gives the full variable domain: GAGVSQSPSNKVTEKGKDVELRCDPISGHTALYWYRQSLGQGLEFLIYFQGNSAPDKSGLPSDRFSAERTGGSVSTLTIQRTQQEDSAVYLCASSPSAGTGYEQYFGPGTRLTVT.